What follows is one TCR beta chain and its context. Its antigen is unidentified. This record comes from a study of OX40 agonist ivuxolimab in advanced cancers. Findings and caveats of the study: The antigen specificity of the peripheral T cells (those that were expanded) was not determined.

The CDR3 runs 14 residues. The germline V gene has CDR1 MNHEY and CDR2 SMNVEV (reference sequence). Trimming pared 5 bases from V and 9 bases from J, leaving 20 bases between. Generated by immunoSEQ multiplex PCR, the TCRdb table keeps only in-frame clones and is missing some. The table records 65,000 to 75,000 clones, more than 70% of them present only once. Autoimmune disease history or systemic immunosuppression barred patients. V gene TRBV27 combines with J gene TRBJ2-7; D possibly corresponds to TRBD1 (5 bases). The material was CD4+ or CD8+ T cells sorted from blood, obtained in a trial of the OX40 agonist ivuxolimab. This receptor was taken from an adult with an advanced solid tumor such as melanoma, head and neck, liver or kidney cancer. This CDR3 reads CASSPYSQATRQYF. As DNA, the CDR3 is TGTGCCAGCAGTCCATACTCACAGGCTACGAGGCAGTACTTC.